There are many counts of the clone carrying this T cell receptor (beta chain). Its cognate antigen is unknown. V gave up 1 base and J gave up 0 bases, with 16 bases separating them. This CDR3 comprises 17 residues. Germline CDR1 is SGDLS and CDR2 is YYNGEE. A single record per CDR3 protein comes from TCRdb applying MiXCR to the 5' RACE reads. The sample holds approximately 210,000 distinct CDR3 sequences, more than 15% seen once. The data derive from a study of identical twins. Study results and caveats: Sequences that were beta out-of-frame showed weaker excess twin sharing.

These data were also reused for a study on T cells expressing NK-cell markers. That publication notes: The CD3+CD56-NKG2C+ fraction was also led by these clonotypes in several donors.

V gene TRBV9 combines with J gene TRBJ1-2; D unresolved. Specimen: CD8+ T cells sorted from blood. The receptor was isolated from a woman aged 18-29 years in good health. The CDR3 region has the DNA TGTGCCAGCAGCGTACACGGGGAAATTCCCACTAACTATGGCTACACCTTC. It encodes CASSVHGEIPTNYGYTF. Using reference TRBV9 and TRBJ1-2 for the parts outside the CDR3, the full variable domain is DSGVTQTPKHLITATGQRVTLRCSPRSGDLSVYWYQQSLDQGLQFLIQYYNGEERAKGNILERFSAQQFPDLHSELNLSSLELGDSALYFCASSVHGEIPTNYGYTFGSGTRLTVV.